A single sample is the source of the 31 T cell receptor beta chains below, sequenced in a study of cytomegalovirus exposure and HLA in healthy donors. Produced via immunoSEQ multiplex PCR; TCRdb's table is partial and in-frame only. The sample has 150,000 to 200,000 clones; about 96% are singletons. The sample taken for sequencing was PBMCs. The receptors were gathered from a woman aged 18-29 years in good health and CMV-seronegative.

The chain has TRBV7-2 and TRBJ1-1, with D possibly matching TRBD1 (5 bases). Germline CDR1 SGHTA, CDR2 FQGNSA. There are 15 residues in the CDR3. V was pared by 5 bases and J by 4 bases, with 17 bases between. This CDR3 is CASSPFLTTGTEAFF. The CDR3 region has the DNA TGTGCCAGCAGCCCTTTTTTGACAACAGGCACTGAAGCTTTCTTT.

J is TRBJ2-3 and V is TRBV5-4; no firm D call. Trimming left V 0 bases short and J 2 bases short, with 7 bases between. Per the germline V gene, CDR1 is SGHNT and CDR2 is YYREEE (reference sequence). This CDR3 is 14 amino acids long. The DNA of the CDR3 is TGTGCCAGCAGCTTGGAACTTGACACAGATACGCAGTATTTT. Translation: CASSLELDTDTQYF.

The chain is built from TRBV11-2 and TRBJ2-1, with 11 nucleotides matching TRBD2. The V and J ends lost 3 bases and 7 bases, in that order; junction bases with no gene match: 8. CDR3 length: 16 amino acids. Germline CDR1 SGHAT, CDR2 FQNNGV. The CDR3 sequence is CASSFYSGGAWNEQFF. The CDR3 bases are TGTGCCAGCAGCTTCTATAGCGGGGGGGCCTGGAATGAGCAGTTCTTC.

The gene calls are TRBV5-1 and TRBJ1-5; D is unresolved. Germline CDR1 reads SGHRS; CDR2 reads YFSETQ. The length of the CDR3 is 16 residues. V was clipped by 4 bases and J by 2 bases, with 16 bases between them. The CDR3 nucleotides read TGCGCCAGCAGCGCTGACGGGGTGGAGGGCAATCAGCCCCAGCATTTT. Protein sequence: CASSADGVEGNQPQHF.

The genes are TRBV6-1 and TRBJ1-4; 8 positions agree with TRBD1. The CDR3 extends over 14 amino acids. Germline CDR1 reads MNHNS; CDR2 reads SASEGT. Trimming cost V 3 bases and J 5 bases; bases outside gene matches: 2. In nucleotides, the CDR3 is TGTGCCAGCAGTGATCGGACAGGGAATGAAAAACTGTTTTTT. The encoded protein is CASSDRTGNEKLFF.

The chain employs TRBV23-1 and TRBJ2-7; the match to TRBD1 covers 7 bases. TRBV23-1 is marked as an open reading frame, function uncertain. The trim removed 0 bases at V and 5 bases at J, leaving 10 bases unmatched. The CDR3 is 16 residues long. The CDR3 sequence is CASSQSRRDRVNEQYF. The CDR3, as DNA: TGCGCCAGCAGTCAATCAAGACGAGACAGGGTCAACGAGCAGTACTTC.

This chain connects TRBV4-2 to TRBJ1-4, with 8 bases fitting TRBD1. The CDR3 totals 14 residues. V shed 3 bases, J shed 4 bases, and the junction held 1 base outside the gene matches. The germline CDR1 and CDR2 sequences are LGHNA and YNFKEQ. Here the CDR3 DNA reads TGTGCCAGCAGCCAGGGACAGGTTAATGAAAAACTGTTTTTT. It is translated as CASSQGQVNEKLFF.

The chain links TRBV7-2 to TRBJ2-7, with a possible D match to TRBD2 (6 bases). CDR3 length equals 15 residues. Deletions cut 5 bases from V and 1 base from J, with 15 bases between. Per the germline V gene, CDR1 is SGHTA and CDR2 is FQGNSA. The CDR3 sequence is CASSLGGLLSYEQYF. The CDR3 nucleotides are TGTGCCAGCAGCCTCGGGGGACTCCTATCCTACGAGCAGTACTTC.

This clone has a handful of counts. The genes are TRBV19 and TRBJ2-5; TRBD1 aligns across 9 bases. The CDR3 totals 15 residues. Germline CDR1 and CDR2: LNHDA and SQIVND (reference sequence). Trimming at V came to 3 bases and at J to 5 bases, leaving 7 bases not matched to a gene. The CDR3 protein is CASSIVTGGMETQYF. CDR3 nucleotides: TGTGCCAGTAGTATTGTGACAGGGGGGATGGAGACCCAGTACTTC.

The rearrangement links TRBV30 to TRBJ2-3, with 9 nucleotides matching TRBD2. Germline assignment: CDR1 GTSNPN and CDR2 SVGIG (reference sequence). V was clipped by 4 bases and J by 2 bases; unmatched bases: 10. The CDR3 loop spans 16 amino acids. The CDR3 is CAWTYPGLANTDTQYF. As DNA, the CDR3 is TGTGCCTGGACCTACCCGGGACTAGCAAACACAGATACGCAGTATTTT.

The rearrangement uses TRBV27 and TRBJ2-1, with D perhaps matching TRBD2 (6 bases). From germline, CDR1 is MNHEY and CDR2 SMNVEV (reference sequence). The CDR3 is 17 amino acids. V shed 6 bases and J shed 5 bases, with 23 bases lying between them. CDR3 bases: TGTGCCAGCAGACCCCCGCCCATAGCGGACACCGACAATGAGCAGTTCTTC. Its translation is CASRPPPIADTDNEQFF.

The rearrangement joins TRBV29-1 to TRBJ1-1, with D perhaps matching TRBD1 (6 bases). Germline CDR1 is SQVTM and CDR2 is ANQGSEA. The ends were cut back, 6 bases at V and 4 bases at J, with 9 bases in the middle. The CDR3 runs to 11 residues. The CDR3 coding sequence is TGCAGCGTCGGACAGTTCACTGAAGCTTTCTTT. Its protein is CSVGQFTEAFF.

The V call is TRBV7-8, the J call TRBJ2-5, with D perhaps TRBD1 (5 bases). This CDR3 is built from 13 residues. Germline CDR1 is SGHVS and CDR2 is FQNEAQ. V lost 2 bases, J lost 2 bases, and 6 bases lay in between. CDR3 DNA: TGTGCCAGCAGCTTACAGGGTCAAGAGACCCAGTACTTC. Its protein product is CASSLQGQETQYF.

The genes are TRBV9 and TRBJ2-3; 7 nucleotides align to TRBD2. Unmatched junction bases numbered 3, after V lost 4 bases and J lost 1 base. Germline assignment: CDR1 SGDLS and CDR2 YYNGEE. This CDR3 is built from 14 residues. CDR3 sequence: CASSLGLGTDTQYF. The CDR3 DNA reads TGTGCCAGCAGCCTTGGACTAGGCACAGATACGCAGTATTTT.

The V and J genes are TRBV18 and TRBJ1-1; 8 positions match TRBD1. The germline V gene encodes CDR1 KGHSH and CDR2 LQKENI. The CDR3 length is 15 residues. V lost 3 bases and J lost 0; bases outside the gene matches: 3. The CDR3 protein is CASSPATGVNTEAFF. The CDR3, as DNA: TGTGCCAGCTCACCCGCGACAGGGGTGAACACTGAAGCTTTCTTT.

This chain connects TRBV5-1 to TRBJ2-5; 9 nucleotides line up with TRBD2. The trim removed 1 base at V and 5 bases at J, leaving 9 bases unmatched. There are 16 residues in the CDR3. The germline CDR1 and CDR2 sequences are SGHRS and YFSETQ. Written as DNA, the CDR3 is TGCGCCAGCAGCTTGTGGACCCTTAGCGGGGGTGAGACCCAGTACTTC. Translated, it gives CASSLWTLSGGETQYF.

This chain connects TRBV15 to TRBJ2-1; 8 nucleotides line up with TRBD1. Germline V gene data show CDR1 as LNHNV and CDR2 as YYDKDF (reference sequence). The trim removed 5 bases at V and 0 bases at J, leaving 3 bases unmatched. This CDR3 contains 15 residues. The CDR3 loop is CATSGTGGSYNEQFF. CDR3 bases: TGTGCCACCAGCGGAACAGGGGGCTCCTACAATGAGCAGTTCTTC.

The rearrangement uses TRBV6-5 and TRBJ2-5; 11 nucleotides agree with TRBD2. Trimming removed 6 bases from V and 5 bases from J; junction bases left unmatched: 8. CDR1 is MNHEY and CDR2 is SVGAGI in the germline V gene. The CDR3 totals 15 residues. DNA for the CDR3: TGTGCCAGCAGATACGTAGCGGGGGGGCCCGAGACCCAGTACTTC. As protein: CASRYVAGGPETQYF.

The chain couples TRBV11-3 to TRBJ2-7; 7 bases agree with TRBD2. CDR1 SGHNT and CDR2 YENEEA come from the germline V gene. This CDR3 has 14 residues. The trim removed 2 bases at V and 0 bases at J, leaving 1 base unmatched. The CDR3 nucleotides are TGTGCCAGCAGCTTACGCGGGGGCTCCTACGAGCAGTACTTC. Protein product: CASSLRGGSYEQYF.

In DNA, the CDR3 is TGTGCCAGCAGCTTGGGAGGGGGATCCGGCAATCAGCCCCAGCATTTT. It translates to CASSLGGGSGNQPQHF. The J gene is TRBJ1-5, the V gene TRBV5-6, with D possibly TRBD1 on 6 matching bases. The V and J ends lost 0 bases and 2 bases respectively, with 12 bases between them. Germline assignment: CDR1 SGHDT and CDR2 YYEEEE. The CDR3 runs 16 residues. The full variable domain, in which reference TRBV5-6 and TRBJ1-5 provide the parts outside the CDR3, is DAGVTQSPTHLIKTRGQQVTLRCSPKSGHDTVSWYQQALGQGPQFIFQYYEEEERQRGNFPDRFSGHQFPNYSSELNVNALLLGDSALYLCASSLGGGSGNQPQHFGDGTRLSIL.

The chain recombines TRBV9 with TRBJ1-1; 7 bases fit TRBD1. The V segment lost 3 bases and the J segment 0 bases; nucleotides outside the gene matches: 5. CDR1 is SGDLS and CDR2 is YYNGEE in the germline V gene. The CDR3 consists of 15 residues. Here the CDR3 DNA reads TGTGCCAGCAGCGACAGGGGAACCATGAACACTGAAGCTTTCTTT. Translating it yields CASSDRGTMNTEAFF.

V gene TRBV6-5 combines with J gene TRBJ2-7, with D perhaps matching TRBD1 (8 bases). Germline-derived CDR1 and CDR2 are MNHEY and SVGAGI. The CDR3 consists of 15 residues. The V and J ends lost 5 bases and 3 bases respectively, with 17 bases between them. The CDR3 bases are TGTGCCAGCAGTGCTAACAGGGGGGGAGGCTACGAGCAGTACTTC. This sequence encodes CASSANRGGGYEQYF.

J is TRBJ2-2 and V is TRBV4-2, with 15 bases fitting TRBD2. Germline values: CDR1 LGHNA, CDR2 YNFKEQ. After removal of 0 bases from V and 12 bases from J, the junction contained 5 bases not matched to a gene. This CDR3 comprises 16 residues. The CDR3: CASSQDGTSGGFKLFF. In DNA form, the CDR3 reads TGTGCCAGCAGCCAAGACGGGACTAGCGGGGGGTTCAAGCTGTTTTTT.

V gene TRBV28 combines with J gene TRBJ2-7, with TRBD1 identical over 10 bases. Germline lookup yields CDR1 MDHEN and CDR2 SYDVKM. The CDR3 contains 15 residues. V shed 5 bases, J shed 6 bases, and the junction held 10 bases outside the gene matches. CDR3 DNA sequence: TGTGCCAGCAGTCAAACGACAGGGGGCACGAGCGAGCAGTACTTC. This translates into CASSQTTGGTSEQYF.

V is TRBV5-1 and J is TRBJ2-7; D gene ambiguous. Germline CDR1 SGHRS, CDR2 YFSETQ. The CDR3 runs to 12 residues. Trimming cost V 0 bases and J 4 bases, with 5 bases left between them. In nucleotides, the CDR3 is TGCGCCAGCAGCTTGGACGGGTACGAGCAGTACTTC. It codes for CASSLDGYEQYF.

Comments on this clone: Other nucleotide sequences in the sample specify the same CDR3. This sequence joins TRBV6-5 and TRBJ2-7; TRBD1 might be the D (6 bases). The CDR3 totals 13 residues. The V gene's germline CDR1 is MNHEY and CDR2 SVGAGI. Between the trimmed V and J ends, which lost 2 bases and 1 base, there was a span of 6 bases. The chain's CDR3 is CASSYGQSYEQYF. CDR3 coding DNA: TGTGCCAGCAGTTACGGACAGTCCTACGAGCAGTACTTC.

V usage is TRBV5-6 and J usage is TRBJ2-1, with no clear D. The CDR3 totals 11 residues. V lost 2 bases and J 10 bases, leaving 7 bases between the germline ends. Germline V gene sequence: CDR1 SGHDT, CDR2 YYEEEE. The CDR3 spells CASSFTVEQFF. The CDR3 nucleotides are TGTGCCAGCAGCTTTACGGTAGAGCAGTTCTTC.

V usage is TRBV5-1 and J usage is TRBJ2-7; 7 nucleotides line up with TRBD1. CDR1 is SGHRS and CDR2 is YFSETQ in the germline V gene. V trimming: 4 bases; J trimming: 0 bases; junction bases outside the gene matches: 13. This CDR3 has 17 amino acids. The CDR3 loop is CASSLGRRGTASYEQYF. The CDR3 DNA sequence: TGCGCCAGCAGCCTGGGAAGAAGAGGGACAGCCTCCTACGAGCAGTACTTC. Together with reference TRBV5-1 and TRBJ2-7, the CDR3 gives the full variable domain: KAGVTQTPRYLIKTRGQQVTLSCSPISGHRSVSWYQQTPGQGLQFLFEYFSETQRNKGNFPGRFSGRQFSNSRSEMNVSTLELGDSALYLCASSLGRRGTASYEQYFGPGTRLTVT.

V usage is TRBV7-8 and J usage is TRBJ1-5; a possible D gene is TRBD1 (6 bases). CDR1 SGHVS and CDR2 FQNEAQ come from the germline V gene. V gave up 5 bases and J gave up 7 bases, with 15 bases separating them. CDR3 length: 14 amino acids. CDR3 sequence reads: CASSQAGAGQPQHF. DNA of the CDR3: TGTGCCAGCAGCCAAGCGGGGGCTGGCCAGCCCCAGCATTTT.

V gene TRBV4-2 combines with J gene TRBJ2-5; 7 bases agree with TRBD2. CDR3 length: 15 residues. The V segment lost 1 base and the J segment 2 bases; nucleotides outside the gene matches: 4. Germline V gene data show CDR1 as LGHNA and CDR2 as YNFKEQ. CDR3 sequence (DNA): TGTGCCAGCAGCCAAGTTGCGGGGGTGCAAGAGACCCAGTACTTC. Protein product: CASSQVAGVQETQYF.

The DNA of the CDR3 is TGTGCCAGCAGCCCGAAGGGGGGGCGGATGGCCGGGGAGCTGTTTTTT. Its protein is CASSPKGGRMAGELFF. The chain links TRBV14 to TRBJ2-2, with D possibly being TRBD2 (7 bases). CDR3 size: 16 residues. From germline, CDR1 is SGHDN and CDR2 FVKESK. V dropped 4 bases and J dropped 6 bases, with 18 bases sitting between them.